A single sample is the source of the 2 T cell receptor beta chains below, sequenced in a study of T cells in Graves' hyperthyroidism and ophthalmopathy. From RNA transcripts, TCR beta CDR3 regions were amplified. HTBI primers drove first-round RT-PCR of the TCR CDR3. MiXCR was run by TCRdb on the multiplex PCR reads, yielding one entry per CDR3 protein. The table shows hundreds of thousands of distinct CDR3 sequences, with less than 25% occurring only once. The sample taken for sequencing was blood. The receptors were gathered from a man aged 25 to 45 with Graves' ophthalmopathy.

This chain uses TRBV11-2 with TRBJ2-1, with 8 bases lining up with TRBD2. The CDR3 has 15 residues. Germline V gene data show CDR1 as SGHAT and CDR2 as FQNNGV. V shed 5 bases and J 5 bases; nucleotides not matched to a gene: 8. The CDR3 loop reads CASSTWTSSNNEQFF. Here the CDR3 DNA reads TGTGCCAGCAGCACATGGACTAGCTCTAACAATGAGCAGTTCTTC. Together with reference TRBV11-2 and TRBJ2-1, the CDR3 gives the full variable domain: EAGVAQSPRYKIIEKRQSVAFWCNPISGHATLYWYQQILGQGPKLLIQFQNNGVVDDSQLPKDRFSAERLKGVDSTLKIQPAKLEDSAVYLCASSTWTSSNNEQFFGPGTRLTVL.

This clonotype came up a few times. V usage is TRBV10-3 and J usage is TRBJ2-7; the match to TRBD2 covers 8 bases. The V segment lost 3 bases and the J segment 3 bases; nucleotides outside the gene matches: 7. The CDR3 is 15 residues long. Germline V gives CDR1 ENHRY, CDR2 SYGVKD. The CDR3, as DNA: TGTGCCATCAGTGATAGCGGGAAGAGCAACTACGAGCAGTACTTC. It specifies CAISDSGKSNYEQYF.